This passage covers 30 T cell receptor beta chains from one sample sequenced in a study of radiotherapy plus CTLA-4 blockade in lung cancer. Some clones are missing from TCRdb's copy, which holds only in-frame ones; the method was immunoSEQ multiplex PCR. The sample yields 85,000 to 95,000 clones, roughly 80% seen once. The starting material was peripheral blood, obtained from a patient treated with radiotherapy plus ipilimumab. The receptors here all came from a human donor with non-small cell lung cancer that progressed on radiotherapy plus ipilimumab.

The rearrangement links TRBV28 to TRBJ2-1; 9 nucleotides align to TRBD2. V lost 5 bases and J lost 5; bases outside the gene matches: 10. This CDR3 has 16 amino acids. Germline CDR1 is MDHEN and CDR2 is SYDVKM. CDR3 sequence (DNA): TGTGCCAGCAGTCCGATTCCGCGGGAGGGTGACAATGAGCAGTTCTTC. As protein: CASSPIPREGDNEQFF.

As for this clone: Its ends do not fully match the called genes, so a read error is possible. The chain carries TRBV28 and TRBJ2-7, with TRBD1 matching over 9 bases. The CDR3 totals 13 residues. Germline CDR1 and CDR2: MDHEN and SYDVKM. The CDR3 bases are TGTGTCAGCAACCGACAGGGGGACTACGAGCAGTACTTC. Translating gives CVSNRQGDYEQYF. The variable domain in full, completed from reference TRBV28 and TRBJ2-7, reads DVKVTQSSRYLVKRTGEKVFLECVQDMDHENMFWYRQDPGLGLRLIYFSYDVKMKEKGDIPEGYSVSREKKERFSLILESASTNQTSMYLCVSNRQGDYEQYFGPGTRLTVT.

J is TRBJ2-3 and V is TRBV6-1, with 9 bases identical to TRBD1. The CDR3 is made up of 12 amino acids. CDR1 and CDR2 (germline): MNHNS, SASEGT. V trimming: 6 bases; J trimming: 8 bases; junction bases outside the gene matches: 3. The chain's CDR3 is CASSATGGTQYF. CDR3 sequence (DNA): TGTGCCAGCAGCGCGACAGGGGGTACGCAGTATTTT.

The rearrangement links TRBV27 to TRBJ2-2; D unclear. The CDR3 spans 16 residues. The V and J ends lost 0 bases and 1 base respectively, with 9 bases between them. Per the germline V gene, CDR1 is MNHEY and CDR2 is SMNVEV (reference sequence). The CDR3 reads CASSLSGLQNTGELFF. CDR3 DNA: TGTGCCAGCAGTTTATCAGGGCTCCAGAACACCGGGGAGCTGTTTTTT.

The chain combines TRBV10-3 with TRBJ1-1; TRBD1 agrees at 10 bases. Per the germline V gene, CDR1 is ENHRY and CDR2 is SYGVKD. V shed 0 bases, J shed 3 bases, and the junction held 4 bases outside the gene matches. The CDR3 sequence is 16 residues long. DNA for the CDR3: TGTGCCATCAGTGAGTCTAGACAGGGGGCTGACACTGAAGCTTTCTTT. Amino acids: CAISESRQGADTEAFF.

This chain connects TRBV5-6 to TRBJ1-3; D call uncertain. The V gene lost 1 base and the J gene lost 4 bases, with 12 bases spanning the gap. This CDR3 is 15 amino acids long. Germline CDR1 reads SGHDT; CDR2 reads YYEEEE. The CDR3 here is CASSLNAGRGNTIYF. Here the CDR3 DNA reads TGTGCCAGCAGCTTGAATGCCGGCCGAGGAAACACCATATATTTT.

This clone was observed many times. The chain links TRBV7-9 to TRBJ1-2; no clear D gene. The CDR3 extends over 18 amino acids. Germline V gene data show CDR1 as SEHNR and CDR2 as FQNEAQ (reference sequence). V was trimmed by 1 base and J by 6 bases, leaving 24 bases between them. CDR3 amino acids: CASSLGELLLTHGDGYTF. The CDR3 DNA reads as TGTGCCAGCAGCTTAGGCGAACTACTCCTAACTCATGGGGATGGCTACACCTTC.

The V and J genes are TRBV2 and TRBJ1-5, with D perhaps TRBD1 (6 bases). The CDR3 totals 15 residues. V shed 6 bases and J shed 6 bases, with 18 bases lying between them. Germline V lookup: CDR1 SNHLY, CDR2 FYNNEI. The CDR3, as DNA: TGTGCCAGCAGCGCAGGGACACCGGGGAGTCAGCCCCAGCATTTT. It encodes CASSAGTPGSQPQHF.

This clone was picked up a small number of times. The V and J genes are TRBV11-2 and TRBJ2-7, with unresolved D. The CDR3 is made up of 14 amino acids. The germline V and J ends were trimmed by 5 bases and 2 bases, with 13 bases remaining between them. The germline V gene has CDR1 SGHAT and CDR2 FQNNGV. The CDR3 region has the DNA TGTGCCAGCAGCGACAATCGCATCCCCTACGAGCAGTACTTC. This encodes CASSDNRIPYEQYF. Using reference TRBV11-2 and TRBJ2-7 for the parts outside the CDR3, the full variable domain is EAGVAQSPRYKIIEKRQSVAFWCNPISGHATLYWYQQILGQGPKLLIQFQNNGVVDDSQLPKDRFSAERLKGVDSTLKIQPAKLEDSAVYLCASSDNRIPYEQYFGPGTRLTVT.

The V and J genes are TRBV28 and TRBJ2-2; possible D gene TRBD2, 6 bases. Germline CDR1 is MDHEN and CDR2 is SYDVKM. V was cut by 5 bases and J by 11 bases, with 12 bases left in between. The CDR3 runs 12 residues. Here the CDR3 reads CASSPLGGELFF. The CDR3 DNA sequence: TGTGCCAGCAGTCCCCTCGGGGGAGAGCTGTTTTTT.

Notes on this clone: Other DNA sequences in the same sample also yield this CDR3. The chain is built from TRBV9 and TRBJ2-5, with D possibly matching TRBD1 (5 bases). Germline lookup yields CDR1 SGDLS and CDR2 YYNGEE. The CDR3 has 15 amino acids. V was shortened by 0 bases and J by 1 base, with 10 bases between the two germline ends. The CDR3 DNA follows: TGTGCCAGCAGCGTAGTCTGGGGCCCCCAAGAGACCCAGTACTTC. It is translated as CASSVVWGPQETQYF.

V gene TRBV19 combines with J gene TRBJ2-2, with D uncertain. Germline loops: CDR1 LNHDA, CDR2 SQIVND (reference sequence). This CDR3 contains 14 residues. V dropped 4 bases and J dropped 4 bases, with 10 bases sitting between them. This CDR3 reads CASSTGLFTGELFF. CDR3 in DNA: TGTGCCAGTAGTACCGGTTTGTTCACCGGGGAGCTGTTTTTT.

The J gene is TRBJ1-2, the V gene TRBV6-1, with D maybe TRBD1 (5 bases). The CDR3 runs 16 residues. With 3 bases removed from V and 9 bases from J, the gap between germline ends came to 23 bases. Germline V gene lookup returns CDR1 MNHNS and CDR2 SASEGT. CDR3 bases: TGTGCCAGCAGTGATCAGGGCGGTGGTATCTCGATGCGCTACACCTTC. Translated: CASSDQGGGISMRYTF.

This chain connects TRBV28 to TRBJ1-4; the D gene is possibly TRBD1 (5 bases). V lost 1 base and J lost 10, with 19 bases in between. CDR1 MDHEN and CDR2 SYDVKM come from the germline V gene. The CDR3 consists of 16 residues. In DNA form, the CDR3 reads TGTGCCAGCAGTTTATTACAGGAAGTAGGGTTGGTAAAACTGTTTTTT. This sequence encodes CASSLLQEVGLVKLFF.

V is TRBV7-9 and J is TRBJ1-3; TRBD1 matches 9 bases. Germline trimming cut 4 bases from V and 0 bases from J; bases unmatched to any gene: 10. CDR1 is SEHNR and CDR2 is FQNEAQ in the germline V gene (reference sequence). The length of the CDR3 is 18 residues. The CDR3 DNA reads as TGTGCCAGCAGCTACCCGCCCACAGGGGGCGCCTCTGGAAACACCATATATTTT. As protein: CASSYPPTGGASGNTIYF.

This clone has a single count. This chain connects TRBV10-2 to TRBJ2-7, with D uncertain. This CDR3 is 12 amino acids long. Germline V gene lookup returns CDR1 WSHSY and CDR2 SAAADI. With 3 bases removed from V and 3 bases from J, the gap between germline ends came to 6 bases. CDR3 loop: CASSDTYYEQYV. The CDR3 DNA follows: TGCGCCAGCAGTGATACATACTACGAGCAGTACGTC.

The V gene is TRBV11-3, the J gene TRBJ2-3; D call uncertain. Germline lookup yields CDR1 SGHNT and CDR2 YENEEA. The CDR3 covers 17 residues. Trimming pared 4 bases from V and 2 bases from J, leaving 19 bases between. CDR3 protein: CASSSSRRADPTDTQYF. CDR3 sequence (DNA): TGTGCCAGCAGCTCGAGTCGACGGGCAGACCCCACAGATACGCAGTATTTT. The full variable domain, with the rest looked up from reference TRBV11-3 and TRBJ2-3, is EAGVVQSPRYKIIEKKQPVAFWCNPISGHNTLYWYLQNLGQGPELLIRYENEEAVDDSQLPKDRFSAERLKGVDSTLKIQPAELGDSAVYLCASSSSRRADPTDTQYFGPGTRLTVL.

This clone was seen a handful of times. This chain connects TRBV7-9 to TRBJ1-1; 9 bases fit TRBD1. V gave up 4 bases and J gave up 5 bases; unmatched junction bases: 5. Germline V gene lookup returns CDR1 SEHNR and CDR2 FQNEAQ (reference sequence). The CDR3 totals 14 residues. The DNA of the CDR3 is TGTGCCAGCAGCTCGGGACAGGGTGAGACTGAAGCTTTCTTT. This gives the protein CASSSGQGETEAFF.

This chain uses TRBV4-1 with TRBJ2-1; tentative D call: TRBD2 (5 bases). This CDR3 region has 13 residues. V lost 1 base, J lost 7 bases, and 8 bases lay in between. The germline V gene encodes CDR1 MGHRA and CDR2 YSYEKL. The CDR3 nucleotides read TGCGCCAGCAGCCAAGTGGGAGCTAATGAGCAGTTCTTC. The encoded protein is CASSQVGANEQFF.

This clone was seen many times. This chain joins TRBV5-4 and TRBJ2-5; 7 bases fit TRBD1. In germline, CDR1 is SGHNT, CDR2 YYREEE (reference sequence). V lost 2 bases to trimming and J lost 3 bases; unmatched junction nucleotides: 7. This CDR3 comprises 15 residues. CDR3 coding DNA: TGTGCCAGCAGCTTAACCTCAGACAGGGAAGAGACCCAGTACTTC. As protein: CASSLTSDREETQYF. Based on the CDR3 plus reference TRBV5-4 and TRBJ2-5, the full variable domain is ETGVTQSPTHLIKTRGQQVTLRCSSQSGHNTVSWYQQALGQGPQFIFQYYREEENGRGNFPPRFSGLQFPNYSSELNVNALELDDSALYLCASSLTSDREETQYFGPGTRLLVL.

This clone turned up a few times. The chain employs TRBV12-5 and TRBJ2-1, with unresolved D. The V end lost 6 bases, the J end lost 8 bases, and 8 bases lay between the germline ends. The germline V gene has CDR1 LGHNT and CDR2 FRNRAP. The CDR3 runs to 11 residues. In nucleotides, the CDR3 is TGTGCTAGTGGCGTCTTGCATGAGCAGTTCTTC. This codes for CASGVLHEQFF.

The chain joins TRBV2 to TRBJ1-4, with 9 nucleotides matching TRBD1. CDR3 size: 14 residues. V gave up 7 bases and J gave up 10 bases; unmatched junction bases: 10. Germline CDR1 reads SNHLY; CDR2 reads FYNNEI. For the CDR3, the DNA is TGTGCCAGCAAGCTCGGGACAGGGTTAGGAAAACTGTTTTTT. Residues: CASKLGTGLGKLFF.

This chain links TRBV27 with TRBJ2-1, with 14 positions matching TRBD2. This CDR3 has 13 residues. Germline V CDR1 and CDR2: MNHEY, SMNVEV (reference sequence). The junction had 2 bases not matched to a gene; V was cut back by 6 bases and J by 10 bases. CDR3 amino acids: CASRTSGRGEQFF. CDR3 nucleotides: TGTGCCAGCAGGACTAGCGGGAGGGGCGAGCAGTTCTTC.

The gene calls are TRBV18 and TRBJ2-3; D not certain. Germline CDR1 is KGHSH and CDR2 is LQKENI. Trimming took 6 bases from V and 2 from J, leaving 9 bases between them. The length of the CDR3 is 13 residues. The CDR3: CASSARNTDTQYF. The DNA of the CDR3 is TGTGCCAGCTCGGCGCGGAACACAGATACGCAGTATTTT.

The J gene is TRBJ1-5, the V gene TRBV9; D remains ambiguous. V was trimmed by 0 bases and J by 1 base, leaving 17 bases between them. The CDR3 is made up of 18 amino acids. Germline assignment: CDR1 SGDLS and CDR2 YYNGEE. CDR3 protein: CASSVAACRMGSNQPQHF. The DNA of the CDR3 is TGTGCCAGCAGCGTAGCGGCCTGCCGAATGGGGAGCAATCAGCCCCAGCATTTT. Supplemented by reference TRBV9 and TRBJ1-5, the full variable domain reads DSGVTQTPKHLITATGQRVTLRCSPRSGDLSVYWYQQSLDQGLQFLIQYYNGEERAKGNILERFSAQQFPDLHSELNLSSLELGDSALYFCASSVAACRMGSNQPQHFGDGTRLSIL.

The J gene is TRBJ2-3, the V gene TRBV6-4, with D perhaps given as TRBD1 or TRBD2 (5 bases each). This CDR3 has 13 residues. The germline V gene has CDR1 MRHNA and CDR2 SNTAGT. The V end lost 2 bases, the J end lost 4 bases, and 7 bases lay between the germline ends. The CDR3 bases are TGTGCCAGCAGTGACGGGGGAGCAGATACGCAGTATTTT. Its translation: CASSDGGADTQYF.

This chain joins TRBV29-1 and TRBJ2-1, with TRBD1 matching 8 bases. The germline V gene encodes CDR1 SQVTM and CDR2 ANQGSEA. The CDR3 length is 14 residues. Trimming took 0 bases from V and 9 from J; bases not matched to a gene: 7. The CDR3: CSVEDRDRSFEQFF. In nucleotides, the CDR3 is TGCAGCGTTGAAGATCGGGACAGGTCTTTTGAGCAGTTCTTC.

In its sample, this clone was seen a few times. The chain links TRBV7-3 to TRBJ2-5; 8 bases map to TRBD1. Germline CDR1 reads SGHTA; CDR2 reads FQGTGA. CDR3 length equals 14 residues. The junction had 3 bases not matched to a gene; V was cut back by 5 bases and J by 1 base. CDR3 sequence: CASSNTGGQETQYF. CDR3 DNA: TGTGCCAGCAGCAATACAGGGGGCCAAGAGACCCAGTACTTC.

This clone showed up just once. The chain joins TRBV11-2 to TRBJ2-7; D perhaps matches TRBD2 (6 bases). Trimming left V 3 bases short and J 3 bases short, with 15 bases between. Germline assignment: CDR1 SGHAT and CDR2 FQNNGV. This CDR3 is built from 15 residues. CDR3 nucleotides: TGTGCCAGCAGCTTCACGGGACTCAACTACTACGAGCAGTACTTC. Protein: CASSFTGLNYYEQYF. The full variable domain, in which reference TRBV11-2 and TRBJ2-7 provide the parts outside the CDR3, is EAGVAQSPRYKIIEKRQSVAFWCNPISGHATLYWYQQILGQGPKLLIQFQNNGVVDDSQLPKDRFSAERLKGVDSTLKIQPAKLEDSAVYLCASSFTGLNYYEQYFGPGTRLTVT.

The chain is built from TRBV4-1 and TRBJ2-3; TRBD1 is a possible D gene (5 bases). The ends were cut back, 1 base at V and 1 base at J, with 12 bases in the middle. There are 16 residues in the CDR3. In germline, CDR1 is MGHRA, CDR2 YSYEKL. The CDR3 loop reads CASSQADIIRTDTQYF. As DNA, the CDR3 is TGCGCCAGCAGCCAAGCGGACATCATCCGCACAGATACGCAGTATTTT.